This TCR beta chain was captured by sequencing in a study of CD8+ T cells in alopecia areata. Noted treatment: oral pan-JAK inhibitor, 5-10 mg twice daily. Germline CDR1 reads SGHAT; CDR2 reads FQNNGV. The CDR3 has 14 amino acids. Trimming cost V 1 base and J 5 bases; bases outside gene matches: 3. The sequencing template was cDNA reverse transcribed from extracted RNA. The assay was immunoSEQ multiplex PCR, and TCRdb's table has in-frame clones only and misses some. Of 150,000 to 200,000 clones listed, 50% to 75% are singletons. This clone came up a few times. This chain uses TRBV11-2 with TRBJ2-7; 9 bases match TRBD1. This TCR was recovered from a human donor with alopecia areata. The sequences come from CD4+ T cells sorted from blood, collected between weeks 55 and 65, from a patient treated with tofacitinib. The CDR3 here is CASSLAWTGDEQYF. CDR3 coding DNA: TGTGCCAGCAGCTTAGCGTGGACAGGGGACGAGCAGTACTTC.